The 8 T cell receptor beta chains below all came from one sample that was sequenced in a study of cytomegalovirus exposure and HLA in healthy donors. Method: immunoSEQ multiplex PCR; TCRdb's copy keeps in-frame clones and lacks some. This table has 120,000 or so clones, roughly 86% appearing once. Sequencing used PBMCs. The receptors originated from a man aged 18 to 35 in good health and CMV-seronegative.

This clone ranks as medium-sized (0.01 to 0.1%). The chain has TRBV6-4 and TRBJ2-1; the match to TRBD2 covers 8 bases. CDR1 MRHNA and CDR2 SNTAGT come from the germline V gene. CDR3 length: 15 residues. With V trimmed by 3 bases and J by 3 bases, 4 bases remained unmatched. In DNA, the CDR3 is TGTGCCAGCAGTGAGGGTCTAGCGGGCTACAATGAGCAGTTCTTC. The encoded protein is CASSEGLAGYNEQFF.

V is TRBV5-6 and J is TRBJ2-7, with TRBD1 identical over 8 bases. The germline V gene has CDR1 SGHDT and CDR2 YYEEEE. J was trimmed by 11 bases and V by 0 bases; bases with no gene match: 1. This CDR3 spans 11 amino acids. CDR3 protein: CASSLADREYF. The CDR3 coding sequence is TGTGCCAGCAGCTTGGCGGACAGGGAGTACTTC.

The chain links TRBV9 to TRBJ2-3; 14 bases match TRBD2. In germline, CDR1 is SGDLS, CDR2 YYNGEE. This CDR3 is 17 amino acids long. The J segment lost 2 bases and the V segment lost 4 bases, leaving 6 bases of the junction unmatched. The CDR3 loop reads CASSSGLAGANTDTQYF. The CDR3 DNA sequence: TGTGCCAGCAGCTCGGGACTAGCGGGAGCGAACACAGATACGCAGTATTTT.

The CDR3: CASSLLRGYEQYF. Here the CDR3 DNA reads TGTGCCAGCAGTTTGTTAAGGGGGTACGAGCAGTACTTC. The chain joins TRBV28 to TRBJ2-7; D possibly corresponds to TRBD1 (6 bases). This CDR3 has 13 amino acids. V was cut by 3 bases and J by 4 bases, with 10 bases left in between. The germline gives CDR1 MDHEN, CDR2 SYDVKM.

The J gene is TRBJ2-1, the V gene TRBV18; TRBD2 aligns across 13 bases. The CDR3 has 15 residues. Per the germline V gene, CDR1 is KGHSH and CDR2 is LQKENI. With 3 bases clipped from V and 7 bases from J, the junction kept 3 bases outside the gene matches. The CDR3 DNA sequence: TGTGCCAGCTCACCGGTGGGACTAGCGGGAAATGAGCAGTTCTTC. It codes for CASSPVGLAGNEQFF.

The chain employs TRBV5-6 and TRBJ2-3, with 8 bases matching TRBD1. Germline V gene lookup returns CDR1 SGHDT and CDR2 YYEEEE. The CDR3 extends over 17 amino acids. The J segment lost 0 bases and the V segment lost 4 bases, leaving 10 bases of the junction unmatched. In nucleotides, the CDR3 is TGTGCCAGCAGCCTGACCCCGGGACAGGCGAGCACAGATACGCAGTATTTT. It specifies CASSLTPGQASTDTQYF.

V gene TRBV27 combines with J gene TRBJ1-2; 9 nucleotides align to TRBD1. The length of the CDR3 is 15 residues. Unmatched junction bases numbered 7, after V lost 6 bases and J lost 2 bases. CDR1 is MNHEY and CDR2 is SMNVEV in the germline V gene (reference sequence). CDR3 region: CASRYGQGLNYGYTF. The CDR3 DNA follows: TGTGCCAGCAGATACGGACAGGGGCTCAACTATGGCTACACCTTC.

The DNA for the CDR3 is TGTGCCAGCCTTGCGGGGTCCCTAACAGGGGCTGAAGATACGCAGTATTTT. Protein product: CASLAGSLTGAEDTQYF. V gene TRBV7-9 combines with J gene TRBJ2-3, with a possible D match to TRBD1 (7 bases). The CDR3 extends over 17 amino acids. CDR1 is SEHNR and CDR2 is FQNEAQ in the germline V gene (reference sequence). The V end lost 8 bases, the J end lost 5 bases, and 26 bases lay between the germline ends.